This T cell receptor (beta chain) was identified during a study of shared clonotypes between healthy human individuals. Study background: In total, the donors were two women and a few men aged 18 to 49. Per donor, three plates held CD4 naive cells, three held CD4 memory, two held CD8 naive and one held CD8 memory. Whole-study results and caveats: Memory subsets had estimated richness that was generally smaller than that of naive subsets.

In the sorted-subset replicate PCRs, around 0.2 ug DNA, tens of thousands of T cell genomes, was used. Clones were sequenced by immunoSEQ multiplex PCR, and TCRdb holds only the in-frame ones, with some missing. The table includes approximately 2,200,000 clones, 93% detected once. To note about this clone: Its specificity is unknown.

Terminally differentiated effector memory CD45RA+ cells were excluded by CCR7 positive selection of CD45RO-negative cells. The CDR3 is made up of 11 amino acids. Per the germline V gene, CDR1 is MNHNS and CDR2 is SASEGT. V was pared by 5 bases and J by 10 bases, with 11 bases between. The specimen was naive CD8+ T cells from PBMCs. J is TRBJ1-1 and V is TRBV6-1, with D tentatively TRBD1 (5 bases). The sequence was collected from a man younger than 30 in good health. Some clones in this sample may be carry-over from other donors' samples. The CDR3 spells CASSPGVGAFF. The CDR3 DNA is TGTGCCAGCAGTCCGGGGGTCGGAGCTTTCTTT.